What follows is one T cell receptor (beta chain) and its context. What it binds is not known. The CDR3 runs 17 residues. V was pared by 3 bases and J by 1 base, with 18 bases between. The germline CDR1 and CDR2 sequences are MGHRA and YSYEKL. TCRdb recomputed calls from the 5' RACE reads with MiXCR, one row per CDR3 protein. The table shows roughly 1,500,000 distinct CDR3 sequences, with 32% occurring only once. This record belongs to a study of identical twins. Findings of the study overall: Fewer insertions marked abundant cord blood beta clonotypes; young adult naive trended weakly, memory not at all.

J is TRBJ1-1 and V is TRBV4-1; D is possibly TRBD1 (6 bases). The source is a newborn girl in good health. Material: cord blood. The CDR3 is CASSHPTGARRNTEAFF. CDR3 nucleotide sequence: TGCGCCAGCAGCCACCCGACAGGAGCTCGGAGGAACACTGAAGCTTTCTTT.